One sample yielded the 26 T cell receptor beta chains listed below, sequenced in a study of cytomegalovirus exposure and HLA in healthy donors. It was with 60 Vbeta and 13 Jbeta primers that the PCR ran. Method: immunoSEQ multiplex PCR; TCRdb's copy keeps in-frame clones and lacks some. The sample lists about 200,000 clones, 86% occurring once. The source material was PBMCs. The receptor set was obtained from a woman younger than 45 in good health and CMV-seronegative.

The gene calls are TRBV27 and TRBJ2-7; TRBD2 matches 8 bases. Trimming removed 5 bases from V and 2 bases from J; junction bases left unmatched: 8. The CDR3 is 15 residues long. CDR1 and CDR2 from the germline V gene are MNHEY and SMNVEV (reference sequence). CDR3 in DNA: TGTGCCAGCAGTCCGGAACCGGGACTAGCCTACGAGCAGTACTTC. It translates to CASSPEPGLAYEQYF.

This chain connects TRBV19 to TRBJ2-1, with D tentatively TRBD2 (5 bases). CDR3 length: 13 amino acids. Trimming removed 4 bases from V and 2 bases from J, with 6 bases in between. Germline lookup yields CDR1 LNHDA and CDR2 SQIVND (reference sequence). The CDR3 coding sequence is TGTGCCAGTAGTACTAGCCCCTACAATGAGCAGTTCTTC. It is translated as CASSTSPYNEQFF.

V is TRBV7-2 and J is TRBJ2-3; D unresolved. Trimming took 5 bases from V and 5 from J, leaving 11 bases between them. Germline CDR1 and CDR2: SGHTA and FQGNSA. The CDR3 runs 13 residues. CDR3 coding DNA: TGTGCCAGCAGCCCGGCGGTGGGAGATACGCAGTATTTT. It is translated as CASSPAVGDTQYF. Based on the CDR3 plus reference TRBV7-2 and TRBJ2-3, the full variable domain is GAGVSQSPSNKVTEKGKDVELRCDPISGHTALYWYRQSLGQGLEFLIYFQGNSAPDKSGLPSDRFSAERTGGSVSTLTIQRTQQEDSAVYLCASSPAVGDTQYFGPGTRLTVL.

In this sample, this clone turned up once. V and J are TRBV7-9 and TRBJ2-7, with 7 nucleotides matching TRBD2. The length of the CDR3 is 11 residues. Germline lookup yields CDR1 SEHNR and CDR2 FQNEAQ (reference sequence). Unmatched junction bases numbered 1, after V lost 5 bases and J lost 6 bases. DNA for the CDR3: TGTGCCAGCAGCCGGGAGGTCGAGCAGTACTTC. Amino acids: CASSREVEQYF.

V is TRBV2 and J is TRBJ2-1, with 9 bases identical to TRBD2. J lost 9 bases, V lost 11 bases, and 11 bases had no gene match. Germline V lookup: CDR1 SNHLY, CDR2 FYNNEI. CDR3 length equals 13 residues. The CDR3 DNA follows: TGTGCCGCCTCCGCGGGGGGGCAGGTTGAGCAGTTCTTC. Amino acids: CAASAGGQVEQFF.

The rearrangement links TRBV10-3 to TRBJ2-2; 7 nucleotides match TRBD1. The CDR3 totals 13 residues. The ends lost 10 bases at V and 0 bases at J; junction bases unmatched: 2. Germline CDR1 ENHRY, CDR2 SYGVKD. The CDR3 region is CATGQANTGELFF. The DNA for the CDR3 is TGTGCCACCGGACAGGCGAACACCGGGGAGCTGTTTTTT.

The chain combines TRBV5-6 with TRBJ1-1, with a weak D call TRBD1 (6 bases). Trimming stripped 4 bases from V and 3 bases from J, with 16 bases between. Looked up from germline, CDR1 is SGHDT and CDR2 is YYEEEE. The CDR3 sequence is 15 residues long. The CDR3 sequence: CASSQIQGLYTEAFF. CDR3 coding DNA: TGTGCCAGCAGCCAAATACAGGGCCTCTACACTGAAGCTTTCTTT.

This chain uses TRBV7-2 with TRBJ2-5; 7 bases match TRBD1. Germline V gene sequence: CDR1 SGHTA, CDR2 FQGNSA. This CDR3 has 13 amino acids. Trimming cost V 2 bases and J 5 bases; bases outside gene matches: 2. The CDR3 loop is CASSLSRGETQYF. The CDR3 DNA follows: TGTGCCAGCAGCTTATCCAGGGGGGAGACCCAGTACTTC. The variable domain in full, completed from reference TRBV7-2 and TRBJ2-5, reads GAGVSQSPSNKVTEKGKDVELRCDPISGHTALYWYRQSLGQGLEFLIYFQGNSAPDKSGLPSDRFSAERTGGSVSTLTIQRTQQEDSAVYLCASSLSRGETQYFGPGTRLLVL.

The rearrangement links TRBV27 to TRBJ1-5, with D uncertain. This CDR3 spans 15 amino acids. V lost 0 bases and J lost 3, with 9 bases in between. In germline, CDR1 is MNHEY, CDR2 SMNVEV (reference sequence). This CDR3 reads CASSLSGIPNQPQHF. The CDR3 DNA reads as TGTGCCAGCAGTTTATCCGGGATACCCAATCAGCCCCAGCATTTT.

CDR3 DNA sequence: TGTGCCAGCAGTTGGGGACAGGCGAATTATCAGCCCCAGCATTTT. Its translation is CASSWGQANYQPQHF. The J gene is TRBJ1-5, the V gene TRBV6-1; TRBD1 matches at 8 bases. The CDR3 consists of 15 residues. The germline CDR1 and CDR2 sequences are MNHNS and SASEGT. J was trimmed by 5 bases and V by 5 bases; bases with no gene match: 8.

This clone has more than one count but fewer than ten. V is TRBV19 and J is TRBJ1-5; 7 bases are a match to TRBD1. Unmatched junction bases numbered 4, after V lost 6 bases and J lost 2 bases. This CDR3 spans 14 amino acids. Germline loops: CDR1 LNHDA, CDR2 SQIVND (reference sequence). The CDR3 protein is CASSRGTGNQPQHF. The CDR3 DNA sequence: TGTGCCAGTAGCCGCGGGACAGGCAATCAGCCCCAGCATTTT.

This rearrangement joins TRBV7-3 to TRBJ2-2, with TRBD1 as a possible D gene (8 bases). V lost 3 bases, J lost 6 bases, and 14 bases lay in between. CDR1 is SGHTA, CDR2 FQGTGA, per germline. The CDR3 contains 15 residues. The DNA for the CDR3 is TGTGCCAGCAGCTTTGACAGGGGAGGGTCCGGGGAGCTGTTTTTT. This gives the protein CASSFDRGGSGELFF.

The table lists this clone with a count of one. One end of the junction varies from germline; a read error may be responsible. J is TRBJ2-7 and V is TRBV9; 14 nucleotides line up with TRBD2. Germline CDR1 SGDLS, CDR2 YYNGEE. The CDR3 sequence is 15 residues long. The DNA for the CDR3 is TGTGCCAGCAGCGTAGGGGGACTAGCGGGAGACGATCAGTACTTC. Translated: CASSVGGLAGDDQYF.

The V and J genes are TRBV30 and TRBJ2-2; the D gene is possibly TRBD1 (5 bases). Germline V gene lookup returns CDR1 GTSNPN and CDR2 SVGIG (reference sequence). The V gene lost 0 bases and the J gene lost 0 bases, with 8 bases spanning the gap. This CDR3 region has 15 residues. In DNA form, the CDR3 reads TGTGCCTGGAGTGTGAGACAGCCGAACACCGGGGAGCTGTTTTTT. As protein: CAWSVRQPNTGELFF.

V and J are TRBV13 and TRBJ2-7; 8 positions match TRBD2. The CDR3 has 15 residues. The trim removed 7 bases at V and 0 bases at J, leaving 8 bases unmatched. CDR1 and CDR2 (germline): PRHDT, FYEKMQ (reference sequence). In DNA, the CDR3 is TGTGCCAGCACCCTAGGGAGCGGGGGCTCCTACGAGCAGTACTTC. This translates into CASTLGSGGSYEQYF.

The rearrangement links TRBV7-9 to TRBJ2-7; 9 positions agree with TRBD1. The J segment lost 6 bases and the V segment lost 5 bases, leaving 14 bases of the junction unmatched. This CDR3 spans 16 amino acids. Germline V CDR1 and CDR2: SEHNR, FQNEAQ (reference sequence). Written as DNA, the CDR3 is TGTGCCAGCAGCAGAGCAGGGGGGGGACAGGGAAGCGAGCAGTACTTC. Protein sequence: CASSRAGGGQGSEQYF.

J is TRBJ1-1 and V is TRBV19; the D is unclear. This CDR3 spans 14 amino acids. The germline V gene has CDR1 LNHDA and CDR2 SQIVND (reference sequence). V was pared by 4 bases and J by 7 bases, with 16 bases between. CDR3 nucleotides: TGTGCCAGTAGTACCCCGACTCTAAGCAGTGAAGCTTTCTTT. As protein: CASSTPTLSSEAFF.

The V call is TRBV11-2, the J call TRBJ2-1; TRBD1 matches 8 bases. The trim removed 5 bases at V and 7 bases at J, leaving 7 bases unmatched. This CDR3 is 14 amino acids long. CDR1 SGHAT and CDR2 FQNNGV come from the germline V gene. The CDR3 sequence is CASSTAGGWNEQFF. Here the CDR3 DNA reads TGTGCCAGCAGCACAGCAGGGGGCTGGAATGAGCAGTTCTTC.

This chain links TRBV9 with TRBJ2-7, with a weak D call TRBD1 (6 bases). Germline V CDR1 and CDR2: SGDLS, YYNGEE. The CDR3 contains 15 residues. V was cut by 1 base and J by 5 bases, with 16 bases left in between. CDR3 in DNA: TGTGCCAGCAGCGTAACGATTACAGGGCGCAACGAGCAGTACTTC. Residues: CASSVTITGRNEQYF.

There are a few counts of this clone. The J gene is TRBJ2-7, the V gene TRBV7-8; D might be TRBD2 (6 bases). The V end was cut by 5 bases, the J end by 4 bases, with 18 bases between. The CDR3 spans 15 residues. CDR1 and CDR2 (germline): SGHVS, FQNEAQ. The CDR3, as DNA: TGTGCCAGCAGCCCCCTTCTAATGGGGAGGTACGAGCAGTACTTC. It specifies CASSPLLMGRYEQYF.

This sequence joins TRBV5-1 and TRBJ1-2; 7 bases are a match to TRBD1. The trim removed 5 bases at V and 6 bases at J, leaving 10 bases unmatched. Germline loops: CDR1 SGHRS, CDR2 YFSETQ. The CDR3 runs to 14 residues. In DNA, the CDR3 is TGCGCCAGCAGACTGGGACAGCCGTCGGATGGCTACACCTTC. This encodes CASRLGQPSDGYTF.

The gene calls are TRBV5-1 and TRBJ1-1, with 7 bases that match TRBD1. J was trimmed by 4 bases and V by 2 bases; bases with no gene match: 5. This CDR3 is 14 amino acids long. Germline loops: CDR1 SGHRS, CDR2 YFSETQ. CDR3 protein: CASSLQGSGTEAFF. The CDR3 DNA follows: TGCGCCAGCAGCTTACAGGGGTCCGGCACTGAAGCTTTCTTT.

The chain combines TRBV7-2 with TRBJ2-2, with 14 bases matching TRBD2. The CDR3 extends over 17 amino acids. The trim removed 3 bases at V and 11 bases at J, leaving 11 bases unmatched. CDR1 is SGHTA, CDR2 FQGNSA, per germline. DNA of the CDR3: TGTGCCAGCAGCTTGAGGGGGCGCGGGACTAGCGGGGGAGAGCTGTTTTTT. Translation: CASSLRGRGTSGGELFF. The full variable domain, completed using reference TRBV7-2 and TRBJ2-2, is GAGVSQSPSNKVTEKGKDVELRCDPISGHTALYWYRQSLGQGLEFLIYFQGNSAPDKSGLPSDRFSAERTGGSVSTLTIQRTQQEDSAVYLCASSLRGRGTSGGELFFGEGSRLTVL.

In its sample, this clone was seen a few times. V and J are TRBV25-1 and TRBJ2-3; a possible D gene is TRBD1 (6 bases). CDR1 and CDR2 from the germline V gene are MGHDK and SYGVNS. The CDR3 totals 15 residues. Trimming removed 2 bases from V and 0 bases from J, with 9 bases in between. The CDR3 spells CASSEGTHSTDTQYF. The CDR3 DNA follows: TGTGCCAGCAGTGAAGGGACACATAGCACAGATACGCAGTATTTT.

The chain has TRBV6-6 and TRBJ2-1; maybe TRBD2 (5 bases). The V gene's germline CDR1 is MNHNY and CDR2 SVGAGI (reference sequence). Trimming cost V 8 bases and J 6 bases, with 14 bases left between them. This CDR3 has 13 residues. Here the CDR3 reads CASDGVGFNEQFF. CDR3 DNA sequence: TGTGCCAGCGACGGGGTGGGGTTCAATGAGCAGTTCTTC.

This clone has just one count. The chain carries TRBV29-1 and TRBJ2-1, with TRBD1 identical over 12 bases. After removal of 6 bases from V and 5 bases from J, the junction contained 8 bases not matched to a gene. Germline V CDR1 and CDR2: SQVTM, ANQGSEA. The CDR3 extends over 15 amino acids. CDR3 region: CSVWDRGRINNEQFF. The CDR3 nucleotides read TGCAGCGTCTGGGACAGGGGGCGCATTAACAATGAGCAGTTCTTC.